What follows is one T cell receptor (beta chain) and its context. This sample is part of a study of blood T cell repertoires in COVID-19. About the study: Some COVID-19 samples were acute and others convalescent; all came from the United States, Italy and Spain.

CDR3 length equals 18 residues. Losses at the gene ends were 3 bases for V and 1 base for J; bases not matched to a gene: 12. The germline CDR1 and CDR2 sequences are LGHDT and YNNKEL (reference sequence). In the authors' methods: Amplification from reference gene primers served as the basis for estimated nucleated cell counts. This table comes from immunoSEQ multiplex PCR, and its TCRdb copy is limited to in-frame clones, with some not included. V, J and clone size are taken as reported in that table, and D and trimming were inferred from the DNA itself. The data contain about 100,000 clones, roughly 92% of them seen just once; the ten biggest clones take up around 5.4%.

The sequence was obtained from a man aged 65 to 85 with acute or convalescent COVID-19. The chain is built from TRBV3-1 (or the pseudogene TRBV3-2) and TRBJ2-3; 8 bases line up with TRBD2. Source material: peripheral blood. CDR3 DNA: TGTGCCAGCAGCCATGGAACGGGGGGGTTGGGTCGCACAGATACGCAGTATTTT. Encoded protein: CASSHGTGGLGRTDTQYF.